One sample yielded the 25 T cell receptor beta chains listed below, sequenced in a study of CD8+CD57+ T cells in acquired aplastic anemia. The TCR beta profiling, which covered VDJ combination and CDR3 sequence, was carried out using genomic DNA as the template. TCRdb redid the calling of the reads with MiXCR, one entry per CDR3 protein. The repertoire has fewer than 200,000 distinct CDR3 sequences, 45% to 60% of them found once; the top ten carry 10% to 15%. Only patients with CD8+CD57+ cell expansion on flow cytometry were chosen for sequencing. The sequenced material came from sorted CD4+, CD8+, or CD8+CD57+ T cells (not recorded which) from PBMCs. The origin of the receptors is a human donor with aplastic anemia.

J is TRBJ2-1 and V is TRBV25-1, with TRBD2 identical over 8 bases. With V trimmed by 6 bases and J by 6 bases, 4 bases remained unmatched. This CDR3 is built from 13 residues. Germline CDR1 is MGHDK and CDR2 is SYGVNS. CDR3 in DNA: TGTGCCAGCAGGCGGGGGGAGGGCAATGAGCAGTTCTTC. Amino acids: CASRRGEGNEQFF.

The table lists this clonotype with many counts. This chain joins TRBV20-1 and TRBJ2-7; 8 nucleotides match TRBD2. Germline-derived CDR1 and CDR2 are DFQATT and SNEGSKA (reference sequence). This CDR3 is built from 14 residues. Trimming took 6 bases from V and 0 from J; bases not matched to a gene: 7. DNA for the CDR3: TGCAGTGCCAGTCAGCGGGGGACCTCCTACGAGCAGTACTTC. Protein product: CSASQRGTSYEQYF.

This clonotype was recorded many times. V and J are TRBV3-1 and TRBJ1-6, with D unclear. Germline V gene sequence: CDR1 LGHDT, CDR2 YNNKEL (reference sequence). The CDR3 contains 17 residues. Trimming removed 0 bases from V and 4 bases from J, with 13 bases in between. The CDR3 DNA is TGTGCCAGCAGCCAAGATCATATGGCAGGTTATAATTCACCCCTCCACTTT. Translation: CASSQDHMAGYNSPLHF.

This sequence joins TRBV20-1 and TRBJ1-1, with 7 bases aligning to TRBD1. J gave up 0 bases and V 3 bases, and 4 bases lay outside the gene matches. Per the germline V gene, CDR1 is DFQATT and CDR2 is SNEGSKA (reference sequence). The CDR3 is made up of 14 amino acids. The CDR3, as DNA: TGCAGTGCTAGCCCGACAGGGATGAACACTGAAGCTTTCTTT. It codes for CSASPTGMNTEAFF.

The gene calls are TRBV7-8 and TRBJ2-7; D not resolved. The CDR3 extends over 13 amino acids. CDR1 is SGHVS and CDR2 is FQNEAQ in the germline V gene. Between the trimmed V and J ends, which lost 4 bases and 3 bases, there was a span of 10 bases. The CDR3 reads CASSWGSHYEQYF. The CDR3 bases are TGTGCCAGCAGCTGGGGATCCCACTACGAGCAGTACTTC.

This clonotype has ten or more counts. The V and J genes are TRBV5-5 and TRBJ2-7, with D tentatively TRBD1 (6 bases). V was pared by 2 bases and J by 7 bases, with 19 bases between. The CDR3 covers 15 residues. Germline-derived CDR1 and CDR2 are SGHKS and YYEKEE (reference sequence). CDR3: CASSLRLGAPGEQYF. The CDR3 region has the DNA TGTGCCAGCAGCTTACGGTTGGGGGCGCCTGGGGAGCAGTACTTC.

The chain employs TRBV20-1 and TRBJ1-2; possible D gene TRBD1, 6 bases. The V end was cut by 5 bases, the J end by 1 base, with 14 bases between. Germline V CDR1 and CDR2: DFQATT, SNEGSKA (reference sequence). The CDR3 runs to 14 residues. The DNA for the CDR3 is TGCAGTGCTGACATGACAGGAATTAACTATGGCTACACCTTC. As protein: CSADMTGINYGYTF.

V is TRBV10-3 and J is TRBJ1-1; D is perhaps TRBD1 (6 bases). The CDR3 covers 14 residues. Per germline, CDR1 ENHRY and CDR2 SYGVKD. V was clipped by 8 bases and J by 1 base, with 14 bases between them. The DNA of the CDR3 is TGTGCCATCTGGAACCCGGGGGCGAACACTGAAGCTTTCTTT. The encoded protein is CAIWNPGANTEAFF.

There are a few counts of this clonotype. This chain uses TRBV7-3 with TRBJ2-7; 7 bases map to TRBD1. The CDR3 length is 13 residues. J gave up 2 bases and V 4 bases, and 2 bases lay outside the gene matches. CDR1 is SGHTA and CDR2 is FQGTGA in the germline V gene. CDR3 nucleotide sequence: TGTGCCAGCAGCTATGGACAGGCCTACGAGCAGTACTTC. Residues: CASSYGQAYEQYF.

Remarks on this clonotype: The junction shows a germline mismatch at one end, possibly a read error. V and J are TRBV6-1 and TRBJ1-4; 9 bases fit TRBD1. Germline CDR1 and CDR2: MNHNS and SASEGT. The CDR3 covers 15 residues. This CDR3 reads CASSTNRGREEKLLF. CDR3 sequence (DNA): TGTGCCAGCAGTACTAACAGGGGGCGGGAGGAAAAACTGCTTTTT.

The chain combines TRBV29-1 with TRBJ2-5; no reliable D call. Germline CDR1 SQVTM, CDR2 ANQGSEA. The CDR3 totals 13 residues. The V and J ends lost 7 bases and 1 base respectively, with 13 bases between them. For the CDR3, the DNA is TGCAGCGCCGTGCCAGTGACCCAAGAGACCCAGTACTTC. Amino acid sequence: CSAVPVTQETQYF. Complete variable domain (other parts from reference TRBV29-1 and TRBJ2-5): SAVISQKPSRDICQRGTSLTIQCQVDSQVTMMFWYRQQPGQSLTLIATANQGSEATYESGFVIDKFPISRPNLTFSTLTVSNMSPEDSSIYLCSAVPVTQETQYFGPGTRLLVL.

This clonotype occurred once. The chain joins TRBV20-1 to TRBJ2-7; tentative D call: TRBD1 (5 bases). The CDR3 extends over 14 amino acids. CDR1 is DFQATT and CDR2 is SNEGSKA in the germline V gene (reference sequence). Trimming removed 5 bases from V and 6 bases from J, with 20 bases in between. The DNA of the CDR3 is TGCAGTGCTCCCCAGGCAGGGCCCGTTCCCGAGCAGTACTTC. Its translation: CSAPQAGPVPEQYF.

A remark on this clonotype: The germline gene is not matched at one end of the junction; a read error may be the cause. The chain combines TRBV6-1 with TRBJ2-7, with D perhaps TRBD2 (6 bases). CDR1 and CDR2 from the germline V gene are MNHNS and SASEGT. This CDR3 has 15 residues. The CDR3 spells CASSPSAGSSYEQCF. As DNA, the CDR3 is TGTGCCAGCTCACCTTCAGCGGGCAGCTCCTACGAGCAGTGCTTC.

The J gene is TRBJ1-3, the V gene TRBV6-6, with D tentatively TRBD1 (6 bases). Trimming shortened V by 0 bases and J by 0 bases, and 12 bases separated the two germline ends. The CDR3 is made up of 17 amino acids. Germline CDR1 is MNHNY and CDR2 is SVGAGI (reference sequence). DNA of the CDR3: TGTGCCAGCAGTTACTCCAATACAGGGATCTCTGGAAACACCATATATTTT. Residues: CASSYSNTGISGNTIYF.

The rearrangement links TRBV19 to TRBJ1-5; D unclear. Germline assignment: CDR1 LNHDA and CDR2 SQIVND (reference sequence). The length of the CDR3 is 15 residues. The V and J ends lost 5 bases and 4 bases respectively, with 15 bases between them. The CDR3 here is CASSSPFRANQPQHF. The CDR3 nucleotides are TGTGCCAGTAGTTCCCCTTTCCGGGCAAATCAGCCCCAGCATTTT.

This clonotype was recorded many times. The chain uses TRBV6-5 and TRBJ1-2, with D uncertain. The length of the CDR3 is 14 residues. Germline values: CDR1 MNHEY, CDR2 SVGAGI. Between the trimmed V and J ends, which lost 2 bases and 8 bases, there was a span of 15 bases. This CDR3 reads CASSYTGLGKGYTF. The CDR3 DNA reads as TGTGCCAGCAGTTACACTGGACTGGGGAAGGGCTACACCTTC.

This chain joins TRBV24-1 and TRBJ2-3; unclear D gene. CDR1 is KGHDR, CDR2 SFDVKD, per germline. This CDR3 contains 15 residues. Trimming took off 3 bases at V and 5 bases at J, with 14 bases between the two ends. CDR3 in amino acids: CATSDPATLEDTQYF. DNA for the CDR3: TGTGCCACCAGTGATCCCGCTACCTTAGAAGATACGCAGTATTTT.

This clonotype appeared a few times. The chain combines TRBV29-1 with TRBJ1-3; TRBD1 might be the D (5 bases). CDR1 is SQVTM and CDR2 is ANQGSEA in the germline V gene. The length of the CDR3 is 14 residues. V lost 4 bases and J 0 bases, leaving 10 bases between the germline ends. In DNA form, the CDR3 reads TGCAGCGTTGCCCAGGGCAACTCTGGAAACACCATATATTTT. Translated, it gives CSVAQGNSGNTIYF.

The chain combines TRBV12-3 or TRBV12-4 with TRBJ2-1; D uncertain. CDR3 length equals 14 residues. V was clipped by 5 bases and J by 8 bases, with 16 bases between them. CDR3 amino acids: CASSDKTPGDEQFF. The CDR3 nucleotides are TGTGCCAGCAGTGATAAAACCCCCGGCGATGAGCAGTTCTTC.

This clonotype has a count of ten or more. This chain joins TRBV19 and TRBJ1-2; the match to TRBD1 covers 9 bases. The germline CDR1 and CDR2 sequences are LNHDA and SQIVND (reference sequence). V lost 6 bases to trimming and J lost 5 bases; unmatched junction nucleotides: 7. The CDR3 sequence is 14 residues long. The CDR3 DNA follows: TGTGCCAGTAGCCCCACGGGGACAGGGTATGGCTACACCTTC. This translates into CASSPTGTGYGYTF.

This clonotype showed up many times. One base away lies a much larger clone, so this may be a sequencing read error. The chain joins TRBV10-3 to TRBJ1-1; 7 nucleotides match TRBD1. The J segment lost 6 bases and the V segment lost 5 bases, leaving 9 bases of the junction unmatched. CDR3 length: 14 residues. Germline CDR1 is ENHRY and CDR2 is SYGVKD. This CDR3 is CAISLTGRDAEAFF. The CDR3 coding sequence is TGTGCCATCAGTCTGACAGGGAGGGACGCTGAAGCTTTCTTT.

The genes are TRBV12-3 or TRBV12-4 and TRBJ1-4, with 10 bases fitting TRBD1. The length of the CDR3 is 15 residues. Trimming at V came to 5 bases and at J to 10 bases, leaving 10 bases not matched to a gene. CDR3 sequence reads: CASSPHGTGAVKLFF. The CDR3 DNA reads TGTGCCAGCAGTCCGCACGGGACAGGGGCGGTAAAACTGTTTTTT.

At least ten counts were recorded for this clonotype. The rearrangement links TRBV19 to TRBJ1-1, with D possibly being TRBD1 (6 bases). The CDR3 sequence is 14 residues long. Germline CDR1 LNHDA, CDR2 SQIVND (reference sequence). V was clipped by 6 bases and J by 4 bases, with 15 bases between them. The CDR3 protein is CASSPGARSTEAFF. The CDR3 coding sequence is TGTGCCAGTAGCCCGGGGGCGAGAAGCACTGAAGCTTTCTTT.

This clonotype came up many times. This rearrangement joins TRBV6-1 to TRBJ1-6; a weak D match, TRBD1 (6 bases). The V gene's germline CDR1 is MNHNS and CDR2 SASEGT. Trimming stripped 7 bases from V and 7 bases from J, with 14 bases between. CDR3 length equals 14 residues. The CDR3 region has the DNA TGTGCCAGCAAGCTGACAGGTACAAATTCACCCCTCCACTTT. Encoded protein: CASKLTGTNSPLHF.

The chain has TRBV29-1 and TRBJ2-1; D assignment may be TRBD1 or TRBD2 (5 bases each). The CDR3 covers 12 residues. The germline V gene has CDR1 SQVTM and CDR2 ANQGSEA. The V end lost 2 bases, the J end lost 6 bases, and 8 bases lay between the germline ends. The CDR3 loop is CSVETGANEQFF. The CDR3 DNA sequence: TGCAGCGTTGAAACCGGGGCCAATGAGCAGTTCTTC.